These 9 T cell receptor beta chains were sequenced from one sample in a study of T cells in Graves' hyperthyroidism and ophthalmopathy. The source material, RNA transcripts, was used to amplify TCR beta CDR3 regions. Primed by the HTBI set, a first-round RT-PCR was run on the TCR CDR3. In TCRdb, the multiplex PCR reads were re-called with MiXCR into one record per CDR3 protein. The sample records hundreds of thousands of distinct CDR3 sequences, around 14% being singletons. Source material: blood. These receptors were taken from a woman aged 30 to 39 with Graves' hyperthyroidism.

This clonotype was detected ten times or more. The chain links TRBV28 to TRBJ2-3; D is uncertain. V was cut by 3 bases and J by 2 bases, with 6 bases left in between. The germline V gene has CDR1 MDHEN and CDR2 SYDVKM. This CDR3 has 13 amino acids. As DNA, the CDR3 is TGTGCCAGCAGTTTTAGGACCACAGATACGCAGTATTTT. As protein: CASSFRTTDTQYF.

The rearrangement joins TRBV9 to TRBJ2-7, with 7 nucleotides matching TRBD2. Germline values: CDR1 SGDLS, CDR2 YYNGEE. Unmatched junction bases numbered 4, after V lost 0 bases and J lost 4 bases. The CDR3 is 14 amino acids. The CDR3 sequence: CASSVVGLGYEQYF. CDR3 in DNA: TGTGCCAGCAGCGTAGTAGGACTAGGATACGAGCAGTACTTC.

At least ten counts were recorded for this clonotype. This chain uses TRBV27 with TRBJ2-7, with 7 bases fitting TRBD2. Germline values: CDR1 MNHEY, CDR2 SMNVEV (reference sequence). This CDR3 comprises 14 residues. V lost 4 bases, J lost 1 base, and 4 bases stayed unmatched. CDR3 loop: CASSWASGSYEQYF. CDR3 in DNA: TGTGCCAGCAGTTGGGCTAGCGGATCCTACGAGCAGTACTTC.

The V gene is TRBV3-1, the J gene TRBJ1-2; D remains ambiguous. With 1 base removed from V and 8 bases from J, the gap between germline ends came to 11 bases. Germline loops: CDR1 LGHDT, CDR2 YNNKEL (reference sequence). The CDR3 runs to 13 residues. The CDR3, as DNA: TGTGCCAGCAGCCAAGCCAGGAACGGGGGCTACACCTTC. Translated, it gives CASSQARNGGYTF.

CDR3 bases: TGTGCCAGCAGCTTACTGTGGACTAGCGGGATTGAGCAGTTCTTC. Amino acid sequence: CASSLLWTSGIEQFF. This chain uses TRBV7-2 with TRBJ2-1; 12 bases align to TRBD2. This CDR3 has 15 residues. Losses at the gene ends were 2 bases for V and 9 bases for J; bases not matched to a gene: 5. CDR1 is SGHTA, CDR2 FQGNSA, per germline.

This clonotype was counted at least ten times. The chain couples TRBV24-1 to TRBJ2-1; no definite D call. This CDR3 region has 12 residues. V was pared by 3 bases and J by 13 bases, with 12 bases between. The V gene's germline CDR1 is KGHDR and CDR2 SFDVKD. CDR3 nucleotides: TGTGCCACCAGTGATGGCTGGGCGGAACAGTTCTTC. Its protein product is CATSDGWAEQFF.

CDR3 DNA sequence: TGTGCCAGCAGTTCGGGGACGCTGAACACTGAAGCTTTCTTT. Translating it yields CASSSGTLNTEAFF. The rearrangement links TRBV28 to TRBJ1-1; D might be TRBD1 (5 bases). Trimming took 4 bases from V and 0 from J, leaving 9 bases between them. CDR1 MDHEN and CDR2 SYDVKM come from the germline V gene. This CDR3 is 14 amino acids long.

There are a few counts of this clonotype. The gene calls are TRBV29-1 and TRBJ2-1; no clear D gene. The CDR3 is 11 residues long. Trimming took off 6 bases at V and 7 bases at J, with 10 bases between the two ends. Germline V gene lookup returns CDR1 SQVTM and CDR2 ANQGSEA. The CDR3 reads CSVPKGNEQFF. CDR3 DNA sequence: TGCAGCGTCCCCAAAGGGAATGAGCAGTTCTTC.

The genes are TRBV4-3 and TRBJ2-7; TRBD1 matches at 7 bases. The CDR3 is 17 residues long. The germline V gene has CDR1 LGHNA and CDR2 YSLEER. With V trimmed by 3 bases and J by 2 bases, 13 bases remained unmatched. The CDR3 is CASSQYVSRDRPYEQYF. CDR3 nucleotide sequence: TGCGCCAGCAGCCAGTACGTTTCCCGGGACAGACCCTACGAGCAGTACTTC.